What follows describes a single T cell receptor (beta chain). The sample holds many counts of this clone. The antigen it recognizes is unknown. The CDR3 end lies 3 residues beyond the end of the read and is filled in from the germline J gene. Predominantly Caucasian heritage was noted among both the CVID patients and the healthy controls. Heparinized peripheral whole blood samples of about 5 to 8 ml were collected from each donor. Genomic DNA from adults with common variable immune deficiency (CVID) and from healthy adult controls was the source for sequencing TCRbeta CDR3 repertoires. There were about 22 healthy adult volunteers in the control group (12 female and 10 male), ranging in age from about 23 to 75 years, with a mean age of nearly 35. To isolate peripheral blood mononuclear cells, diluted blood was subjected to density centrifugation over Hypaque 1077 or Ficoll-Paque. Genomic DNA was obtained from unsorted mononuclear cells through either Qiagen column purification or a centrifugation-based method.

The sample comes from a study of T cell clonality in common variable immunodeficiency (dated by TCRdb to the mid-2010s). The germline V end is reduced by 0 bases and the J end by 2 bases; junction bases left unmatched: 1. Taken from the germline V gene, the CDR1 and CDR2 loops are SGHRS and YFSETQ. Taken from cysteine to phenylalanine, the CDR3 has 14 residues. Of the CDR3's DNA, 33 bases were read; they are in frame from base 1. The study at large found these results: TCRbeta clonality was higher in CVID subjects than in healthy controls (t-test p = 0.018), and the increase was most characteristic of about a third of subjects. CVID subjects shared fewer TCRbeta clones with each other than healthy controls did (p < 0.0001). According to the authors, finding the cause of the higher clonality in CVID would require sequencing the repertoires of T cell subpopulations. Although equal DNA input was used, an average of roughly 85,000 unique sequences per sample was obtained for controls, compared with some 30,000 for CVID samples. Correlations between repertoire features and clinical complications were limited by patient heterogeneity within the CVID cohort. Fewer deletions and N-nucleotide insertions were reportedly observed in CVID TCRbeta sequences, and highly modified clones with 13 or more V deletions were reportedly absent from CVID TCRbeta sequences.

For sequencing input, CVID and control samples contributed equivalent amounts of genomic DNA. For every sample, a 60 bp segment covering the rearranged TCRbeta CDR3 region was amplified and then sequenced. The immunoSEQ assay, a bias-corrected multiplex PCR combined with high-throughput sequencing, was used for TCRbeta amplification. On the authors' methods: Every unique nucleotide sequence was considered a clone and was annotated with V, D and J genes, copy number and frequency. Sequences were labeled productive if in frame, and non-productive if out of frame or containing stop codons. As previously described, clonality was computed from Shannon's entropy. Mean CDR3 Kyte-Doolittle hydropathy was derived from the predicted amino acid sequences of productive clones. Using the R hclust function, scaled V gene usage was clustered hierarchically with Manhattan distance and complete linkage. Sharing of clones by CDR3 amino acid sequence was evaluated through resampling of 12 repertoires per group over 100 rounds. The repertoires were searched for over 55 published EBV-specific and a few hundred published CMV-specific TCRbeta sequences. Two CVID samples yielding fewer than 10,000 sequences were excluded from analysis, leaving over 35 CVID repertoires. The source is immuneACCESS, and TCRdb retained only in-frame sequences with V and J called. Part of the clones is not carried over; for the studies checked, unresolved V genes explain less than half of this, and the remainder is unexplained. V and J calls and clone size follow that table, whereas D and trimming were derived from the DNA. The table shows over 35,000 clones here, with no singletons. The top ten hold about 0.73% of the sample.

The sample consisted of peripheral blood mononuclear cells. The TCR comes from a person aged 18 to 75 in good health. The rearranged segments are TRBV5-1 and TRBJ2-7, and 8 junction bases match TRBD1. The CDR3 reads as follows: CASSLGDRPYEQYF. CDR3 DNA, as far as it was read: TGCGCCAGCAGCTTGGGGGACAGGCCCTACGAG. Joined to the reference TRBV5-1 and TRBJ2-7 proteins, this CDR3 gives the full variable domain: KAGVTQTPRYLIKTRGQQVTLSCSPISGHRSVSWYQQTPGQGLQFLFEYFSETQRNKGNFPGRFSGRQFSNSRSEMNVSTLELGDSALYLCASSLGDRPYEQYFGPGTRLTVT.